The 20 T cell receptor beta chains presented below share a single source sample, sequenced in a study of T cells expressing NK-cell markers. TCRdb re-called the 5' RACE reads and gives one entry per CDR3 protein, without DNA. Its table records some 110,000 distinct CDR3 sequences. Sequencing was done on a sample of blood T cells: a sorted CD56 or NKG2C T cell subset, CD4+ or CD8+ T cells, or bulk PBMC T cells (not recorded which). These TCRs come from a woman aged 18 to 75 in good health.

The chain recombines TRBV12-3 or TRBV12-4 with TRBJ2-7; the TCRdb D gene call, TRBD1, has no DNA to confirm it. The CDR3 runs to 14 residues. CDR3: CASSPRQGAYEQYF.

This chain links TRBV7-8 with TRBJ2-1. CDR3 length: 14 residues. The germline gives CDR1 SGHVS, CDR2 FQNEAQ. CDR3 sequence reads: CASSLASDYNEQFF.

The V and J genes are TRBV27 and TRBJ1-1. CDR3 length: 15 amino acids. Germline V gene sequence: CDR1 MNHEY, CDR2 SMNVEV (reference sequence). CDR3 amino acids: CASSLYAGTNTEAFF.

This chain links TRBV12-3 or TRBV12-4 with TRBJ1-4. The length of the CDR3 is 13 residues. The chain's CDR3 is CASSVEGGEKLFF.

The chain combines TRBV2 with TRBJ2-3. There are 15 residues in the CDR3. The germline gives CDR1 SNHLY, CDR2 FYNNEI. The CDR3 is CASSDWAESTDTQYF.

The rearrangement uses TRBV27 and TRBJ2-7; TCRdb returns TRBD1, unconfirmable since there is no DNA. Germline V lookup: CDR1 MNHEY, CDR2 SMNVEV (reference sequence). The CDR3 is 13 amino acids. The CDR3 here is CASSLRGAYEQYF.

This chain connects TRBV6-4 to TRBJ1-5; TCRdb returns TRBD1, unconfirmable since there is no DNA. The CDR3 is made up of 16 amino acids. The germline V gene encodes CDR1 MRHNA and CDR2 SNTAGT. CDR3 in amino acids: CARGDRDTNSNQPQHF.

The J gene is TRBJ2-1, the V gene TRBV5-6. There are 12 residues in the CDR3. CDR1 is SGHDT and CDR2 is YYEEEE in the germline V gene. CDR3 sequence: CASSSLALEQFF.

The chain links TRBV5-4 to TRBJ2-2; checking the TCRdb D call of TRBD1 is not possible without DNA. This CDR3 has 13 amino acids. CDR1 and CDR2 (germline): SGHNT, YYREEE (reference sequence). The CDR3 protein is CASAPGYTGELFF.

This sequence joins TRBV4-3 and TRBJ2-2; the TCRdb D gene call, TRBD1, has no DNA to confirm it. Germline-derived CDR1 and CDR2 are LGHNA and YSLEER. This CDR3 region has 15 residues. The CDR3 sequence is CASSQDYRGTGELFF.

This chain links TRBV29-1 with TRBJ2-1; TCRdb gives TRBD1 as the D gene, but with no DNA this cannot be confirmed. CDR3 size: 12 residues. CDR1 is SQVTM, CDR2 ANQGSEA, per germline. The CDR3 sequence is CSVAPGTTLQFF.

This chain uses TRBV15 with TRBJ2-7. The CDR3 spans 14 residues. Per the germline V gene, CDR1 is LNHNV and CDR2 is YYDKDF (reference sequence). The CDR3 loop reads CATSDRRKAYEQYF.

The V and J genes are TRBV7-8 and TRBJ1-2; TCRdb gives TRBD1 as the D gene, but with no DNA this cannot be confirmed. Per germline, CDR1 SGHVS and CDR2 FQNEAQ. This CDR3 has 16 residues. This chain's CDR3 is CASSLTAGHPTGGYTF.

This rearrangement joins TRBV4-3 to TRBJ2-7. Germline V gives CDR1 LGHNA, CDR2 YSLEER. The CDR3 covers 13 residues. The CDR3 region is CASSPENRNEQYF.

The gene calls are TRBV6-5 and TRBJ2-1; the D call of TRBD1 rests on TCRdb alone, since no DNA is present to check it. This CDR3 is built from 16 residues. Germline V gives CDR1 MNHEY, CDR2 SVGAGI. The CDR3 loop is CASSSTGQNPYNEQFF.

V gene TRBV27 combines with J gene TRBJ1-1. Germline values: CDR1 MNHEY, CDR2 SMNVEV (reference sequence). This CDR3 is built from 14 residues. The CDR3 reads CASLGGLANTEAFF.

This chain uses TRBV29-1 with TRBJ2-1; TCRdb names TRBD1, which stays unverified in the absence of DNA. Germline-derived CDR1 and CDR2 are SQVTM and ANQGSEA. The CDR3 contains 14 residues. The CDR3 loop is CSLTPRTGVSEQFF.

The chain links TRBV12-3 or TRBV12-4 to TRBJ2-5; the D gene TCRdb calls, TRBD2, cannot be checked with no DNA. The CDR3 totals 17 residues. CDR3 residues: CASSSRRPGQPQETQYF.

The chain uses TRBV6-2 or TRBV6-3 and TRBJ2-7; with no DNA, the TCRdb D assignment of TRBD1 cannot be verified. Germline V gene lookup returns CDR1 MNHEY and CDR2 SVGEGT. CDR3 length equals 14 residues. Here the CDR3 reads CASSYRDDSYEQYF.

The chain joins TRBV28 to TRBJ2-1; checking the TCRdb D call of TRBD1 is not possible without DNA. Germline loops: CDR1 MDHEN, CDR2 SYDVKM. The CDR3 totals 14 residues. CDR3 in amino acids: CASRPGSSYNEQFF.